The rows below give T cell receptor beta chains drawn from one sample of a study of T cell therapy after organ transplantation. TCRdb keeps only in-frame clones here, not all; method: immunoSEQ multiplex PCR. The repertoire holds about 18,000 clones, with over 75% as singletons. These receptors have no known antigen. The starting material was CD8+ T cells from blood, obtained after autologous CMV-specific T cell therapy. Source of these receptors: a human patient who had received a solid organ transplant and had CMV disease. Some T cells may be provided by the graft donor. CDR3s include the opening cysteine and the closing phenylalanine or tryptophan. The order of the fields is J gene, clone size, CDR3 length, D gene, V gene, CDR3 protein, CDR3 DNA. The D gene is left open where the match is weak. Rows give clone size only sometimes, using once, few, many, or a class for an expanded clone.

j_call: TRBJ2-2; clone_size: few; cdr3_length: 16; d_call: TRBD2; v_call: TRBV5-6; cdr3_aa: CASGPTAGLNTGELFF; cdr3_nt: TGTGCCAGCGGCCCCACAGCGGGATTGAACACCGGGGAGCTGTTTTTT
j_call: TRBJ1-4; clone_size: .; cdr3_length: 14; d_call: .; v_call: TRBV15; cdr3_aa: CATSTEDKLEKLFF; cdr3_nt: TGTGCCACCAGCACCGAGGACAAGCTTGAAAAACTGTTTTTT
j_call: TRBJ2-7; clone_size: .; cdr3_length: 14; d_call: TRBD2; v_call: TRBV18; cdr3_aa: CASSPQGTTYEQYF; cdr3_nt: TGTGCCAGCTCACCACAAGGGACTACCTACGAGCAGTACTTC
j_call: TRBJ2-1; clone_size: .; cdr3_length: 13; d_call: .; v_call: TRBV12-5; cdr3_aa: CASGTLGCDEQFF; cdr3_nt: TGTGCTAGTGGAACACTCGGGTGCGATGAGCAGTTCTTC
j_call: TRBJ1-1; clone_size: .; cdr3_length: 14; d_call: .; v_call: TRBV7-9; cdr3_aa: CASTPAGRNTEAFF; cdr3_nt: TGTGCCAGCACCCCCGCTGGGAGAAACACTGAAGCTTTCTTT
j_call: TRBJ1-2; clone_size: once; cdr3_length: 14; d_call: .; v_call: TRBV13; cdr3_aa: CASSHRVLVDGYTF; cdr3_nt: TGTGCCAGCAGCCACAGGGTCTTGGTGGATGGCTACACCTTC
j_call: TRBJ1-1; clone_size: .; cdr3_length: 11; d_call: .; v_call: TRBV30; cdr3_aa: CAWDSHTEAFF; cdr3_nt: TGTGCCTGGGACAGCCACACTGAAGCTTTCTTT
j_call: TRBJ2-7; clone_size: .; cdr3_length: 15; d_call: .; v_call: TRBV5-6; cdr3_aa: CASSLGFGSTYEQYF; cdr3_nt: TGTGCCAGCAGCTTAGGCTTCGGCTCCACCTACGAGCAGTACTTC
j_call: TRBJ2-3; clone_size: .; cdr3_length: 16; d_call: TRBD1; v_call: TRBV7-8; cdr3_aa: CASSLAQTGGTDTQYF; cdr3_nt: TGTGCCAGCAGCTTAGCGCAGACAGGGGGCACAGATACGCAGTATTTT
j_call: TRBJ2-1; clone_size: .; cdr3_length: 12; d_call: .; v_call: TRBV2; cdr3_aa: CASSGLENEQFF; cdr3_nt: TGTGCCAGCAGTGGGTTAGAAAATGAGCAGTTCTTC
j_call: TRBJ2-2; clone_size: .; cdr3_length: 14; d_call: .; v_call: TRBV7-6; cdr3_aa: CASSLDGGAGELFF; cdr3_nt: TGTGCCAGCAGCTTAGATGGAGGCGCCGGGGAGCTGTTTTTT
j_call: TRBJ2-1; clone_size: .; cdr3_length: 13; d_call: TRBD2; v_call: TRBV6-5; cdr3_aa: CASSYASLAGQFF; cdr3_nt: TGTGCCAGCAGTTACGCCTCCCTAGCGGGTCAGTTCTTC
j_call: TRBJ2-3; clone_size: .; cdr3_length: 16; d_call: .; v_call: TRBV6-5; cdr3_aa: CASSYWVGGGTDTQYF; cdr3_nt: TGTGCCAGCAGTTACTGGGTGGGAGGCGGCACAGATACGCAGTATTTT
j_call: TRBJ1-2; clone_size: .; cdr3_length: 13; d_call: .; v_call: TRBV29-1; cdr3_aa: CSVSPRIEIGYTF; cdr3_nt: TGCAGCGTTAGTCCCCGTATCGAAATCGGCTACACCTTC
j_call: TRBJ2-1; clone_size: .; cdr3_length: 13; d_call: .; v_call: TRBV6-5; cdr3_aa: CASSYISNNEQFF; cdr3_nt: TGTGCCAGCAGTTACATCAGCAACAATGAGCAGTTCTTC
j_call: TRBJ2-7; clone_size: .; cdr3_length: 14; d_call: .; v_call: TRBV10-3; cdr3_aa: CATWDAEGRYEQYF; cdr3_nt: TGTGCCACGTGGGACGCCGAAGGTCGGTACGAGCAGTACTTC
j_call: TRBJ1-1; clone_size: .; cdr3_length: 17; d_call: .; v_call: TRBV9; cdr3_aa: CASSAYPGHSMNTEAFF; cdr3_nt: TGTGCCAGCAGCGCGTATCCGGGACACAGCATGAACACTGAAGCTTTCTTT
j_call: TRBJ1-5; clone_size: .; cdr3_length: 14; d_call: .; v_call: TRBV7-2; cdr3_aa: CASSLVQVGQPQHF; cdr3_nt: TGTGCCAGCAGCTTAGTTCAGGTTGGTCAGCCCCAGCATTTT
j_call: TRBJ2-5; clone_size: .; cdr3_length: 16; d_call: TRBD1; v_call: TRBV4-1; cdr3_aa: CASSQGTGTFQETQYF; cdr3_nt: TGCGCCAGCAGCCAAGGGACAGGGACCTTCCAAGAGACCCAGTACTTC
j_call: TRBJ2-2; clone_size: .; cdr3_length: 17; d_call: TRBD2; v_call: TRBV10-3; cdr3_aa: CAINRLAGDMNTGELFF; cdr3_nt: TGTGCCATCAATCGGCTAGCGGGCGACATGAACACCGGGGAGCTGTTTTTT
j_call: TRBJ2-5; clone_size: .; cdr3_length: 17; d_call: TRBD2; v_call: TRBV4-1; cdr3_aa: CASSPGVGLAEQETQYF; cdr3_nt: TGCGCCAGCAGTCCGGGGGTTGGACTAGCGGAACAAGAGACCCAGTACTTC
j_call: TRBJ1-1; clone_size: .; cdr3_length: 13; d_call: .; v_call: TRBV7-9; cdr3_aa: CASSLIGSTEAFF; cdr3_nt: TGTGCCAGTAGCTTAATCGGTAGCACTGAAGCTTTCTTT
j_call: TRBJ2-5; clone_size: .; cdr3_length: 16; d_call: .; v_call: TRBV6-6; cdr3_aa: CASSSLYGAPQETQYF; cdr3_nt: TGTGCCAGCAGTTCACTCTATGGGGCCCCCCAAGAGACCCAGTACTTC
j_call: TRBJ2-1; clone_size: .; cdr3_length: 15; d_call: TRBD2; v_call: TRBV7-2; cdr3_aa: CASSQGGSRYNEQFF; cdr3_nt: TGTGCCAGCAGCCAAGGCGGGAGTCGGTACAATGAGCAGTTCTTC
j_call: TRBJ2-6; clone_size: .; cdr3_length: 16; d_call: .; v_call: TRBV4-3; cdr3_aa: CASSQDFGVGANVLTF; cdr3_nt: TGCGCCAGCAGCCAAGATTTCGGGGTCGGGGCCAACGTCCTGACTTTC
j_call: TRBJ2-7; clone_size: .; cdr3_length: 14; d_call: .; v_call: TRBV5-6; cdr3_aa: CASRPQGEVAEQYF; cdr3_nt: TGTGCCAGCAGGCCCCAGGGGGAGGTAGCCGAGCAGTACTTC
j_call: TRBJ2-1; clone_size: .; cdr3_length: 16; d_call: TRBD2; v_call: TRBV4-2; cdr3_aa: CASSLRLAGAYNEQFF; cdr3_nt: TGTGCCAGCAGCCTCAGACTAGCGGGGGCCTACAATGAGCAGTTCTTC
j_call: TRBJ2-7; clone_size: .; cdr3_length: 12; d_call: TRBD2; v_call: TRBV6-4; cdr3_aa: CASNIAGVWQYF; cdr3_nt: TGTGCCAGCAATATAGCGGGAGTTTGGCAGTACTTC
j_call: TRBJ2-2; clone_size: .; cdr3_length: 15; d_call: TRBD2; v_call: TRBV5-1; cdr3_aa: CASNEGRAETGELFF; cdr3_nt: TGCGCCAGCAACGAAGGGAGGGCCGAGACCGGGGAGCTGTTTTTT
j_call: TRBJ2-1; clone_size: .; cdr3_length: 12; d_call: TRBD1; v_call: TRBV2; cdr3_aa: CATRTGGNEQFF; cdr3_nt: TGTGCCACCCGGACAGGGGGCAATGAGCAGTTCTTC
j_call: TRBJ2-3; clone_size: .; cdr3_length: 14; d_call: .; v_call: TRBV5-6; cdr3_aa: CASSFAYGSDTQYF; cdr3_nt: TGTGCCAGCAGCTTTGCGTACGGATCAGATACGCAGTATTTT
j_call: TRBJ1-3; clone_size: .; cdr3_length: 14; d_call: .; v_call: TRBV10-2; cdr3_aa: CASSEIGVGNTIYF; cdr3_nt: TGCGCCAGCAGTGAAATCGGGGTTGGAAACACCATATATTTT
j_call: TRBJ2-1; clone_size: .; cdr3_length: 14; d_call: .; v_call: TRBV10-3; cdr3_aa: CAISAGPEYNEQFF; cdr3_nt: TGTGCCATCAGTGCAGGGCCGGAATACAATGAGCAGTTCTTC
j_call: TRBJ2-7; clone_size: once; cdr3_length: 14; d_call: TRBD1; v_call: TRBV15; cdr3_aa: CATSSRQGSYEQYF; cdr3_nt: TGTGCCACCAGCAGTCGACAGGGATCCTACGAGCAGTACTTC
j_call: TRBJ1-3; clone_size: many; cdr3_length: 16; d_call: .; v_call: TRBV9; cdr3_aa: CASSVHSTGGWDTIYF; cdr3_nt: TGTGCCAGCAGCGTCCACTCGACAGGTGGCTGGGACACCATATATTTT
j_call: TRBJ2-7; clone_size: .; cdr3_length: 15; d_call: TRBD1; v_call: TRBV10-1; cdr3_aa: CASSDAGGPVYEQYF; cdr3_nt: TGCGCCAGCAGTGATGCAGGGGGCCCAGTCTACGAGCAGTACTTC